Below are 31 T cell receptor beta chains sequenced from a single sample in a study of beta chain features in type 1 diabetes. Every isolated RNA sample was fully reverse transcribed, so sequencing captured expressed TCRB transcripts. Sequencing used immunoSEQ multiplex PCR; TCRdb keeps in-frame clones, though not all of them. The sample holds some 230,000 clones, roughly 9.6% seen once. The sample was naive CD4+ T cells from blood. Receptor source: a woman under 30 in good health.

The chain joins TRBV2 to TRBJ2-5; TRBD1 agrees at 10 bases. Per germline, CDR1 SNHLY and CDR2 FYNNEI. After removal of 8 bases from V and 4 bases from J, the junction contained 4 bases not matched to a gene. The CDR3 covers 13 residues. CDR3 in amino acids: CASLDRGLETQYF. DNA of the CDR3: TGTGCCAGCCTCGACAGGGGGCTAGAGACCCAGTACTTC.

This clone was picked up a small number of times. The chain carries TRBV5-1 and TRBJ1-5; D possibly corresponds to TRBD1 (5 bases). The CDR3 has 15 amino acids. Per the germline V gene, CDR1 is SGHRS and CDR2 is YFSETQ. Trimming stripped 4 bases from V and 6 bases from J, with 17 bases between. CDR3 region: CASSDGGASGQPQHF. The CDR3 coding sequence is TGCGCCAGCAGCGACGGGGGTGCGTCAGGTCAGCCCCAGCATTTT.

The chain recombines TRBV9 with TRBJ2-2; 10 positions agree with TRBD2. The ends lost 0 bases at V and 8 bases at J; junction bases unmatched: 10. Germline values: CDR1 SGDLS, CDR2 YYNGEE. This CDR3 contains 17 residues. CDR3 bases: TGTGCCAGCAGCGTAGACGGGCTAGCGGGGGTTCTAGGGGAGCTGTTTTTT. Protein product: CASSVDGLAGVLGELFF.

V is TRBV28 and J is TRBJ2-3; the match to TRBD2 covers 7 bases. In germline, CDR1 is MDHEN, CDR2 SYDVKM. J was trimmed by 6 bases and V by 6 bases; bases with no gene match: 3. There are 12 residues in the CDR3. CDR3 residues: CASSTLADTQYF. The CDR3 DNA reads TGTGCCAGCAGCACACTAGCGGATACGCAGTATTTT.

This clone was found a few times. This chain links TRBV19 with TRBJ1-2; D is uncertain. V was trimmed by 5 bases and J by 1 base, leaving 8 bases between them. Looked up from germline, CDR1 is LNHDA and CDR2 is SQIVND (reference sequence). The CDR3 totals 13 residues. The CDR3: CASSPTRNYGYTF. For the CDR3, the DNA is TGTGCCAGTAGTCCAACACGTAACTATGGCTACACCTTC.

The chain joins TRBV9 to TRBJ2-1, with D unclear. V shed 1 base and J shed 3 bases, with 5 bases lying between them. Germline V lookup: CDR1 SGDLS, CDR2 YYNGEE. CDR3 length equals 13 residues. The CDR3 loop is CASSVTNYNEQFF. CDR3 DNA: TGTGCCAGCAGCGTAACAAACTACAATGAGCAGTTCTTC.

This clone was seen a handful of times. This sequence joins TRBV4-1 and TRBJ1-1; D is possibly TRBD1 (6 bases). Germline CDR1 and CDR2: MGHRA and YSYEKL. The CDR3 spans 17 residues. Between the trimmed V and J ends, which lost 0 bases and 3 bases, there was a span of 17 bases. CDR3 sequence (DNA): TGCGCCAGCAGCCAAGATCCGGGGGGCGGGATGGACACTGAAGCTTTCTTT. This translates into CASSQDPGGGMDTEAFF.

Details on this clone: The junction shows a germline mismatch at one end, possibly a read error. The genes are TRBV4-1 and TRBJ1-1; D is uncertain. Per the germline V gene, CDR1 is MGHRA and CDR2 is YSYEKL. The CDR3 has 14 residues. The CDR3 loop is CASSQDGQNTEAFF. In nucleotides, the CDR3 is TGTGCCAGCAGCCAAGATGGGCAGAACACTGAAGCTTTCTTT.

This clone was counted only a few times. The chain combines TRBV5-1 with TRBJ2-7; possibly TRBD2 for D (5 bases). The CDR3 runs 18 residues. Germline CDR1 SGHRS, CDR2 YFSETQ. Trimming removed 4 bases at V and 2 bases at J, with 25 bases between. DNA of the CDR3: TGCGCCAGCAGCGAGGGCCGCGGGTTACCTAAACCCGCCTACGAGCAGTACTTC. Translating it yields CASSEGRGLPKPAYEQYF.

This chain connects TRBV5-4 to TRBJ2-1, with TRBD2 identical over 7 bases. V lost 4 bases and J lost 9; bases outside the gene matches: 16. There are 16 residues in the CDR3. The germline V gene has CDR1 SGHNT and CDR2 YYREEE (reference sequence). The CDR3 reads CASSLPLSGLPTEQFF. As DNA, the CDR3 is TGTGCCAGCAGCCTGCCCCTTTCGGGACTACCGACTGAGCAGTTCTTC.

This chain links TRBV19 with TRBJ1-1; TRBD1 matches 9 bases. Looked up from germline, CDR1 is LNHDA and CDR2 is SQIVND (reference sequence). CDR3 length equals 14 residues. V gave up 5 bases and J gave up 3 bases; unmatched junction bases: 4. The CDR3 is CASSATGGDTEAFF. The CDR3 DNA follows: TGTGCCAGTAGTGCGACAGGGGGGGACACTGAAGCTTTCTTT.

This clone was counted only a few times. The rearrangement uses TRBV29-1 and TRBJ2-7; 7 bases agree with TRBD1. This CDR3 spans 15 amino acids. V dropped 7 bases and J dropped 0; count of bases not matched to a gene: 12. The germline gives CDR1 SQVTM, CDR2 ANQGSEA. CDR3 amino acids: CSAQGGAGGSYEQYF. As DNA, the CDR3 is TGCAGCGCCCAAGGAGGTGCAGGGGGCTCCTACGAGCAGTACTTC.

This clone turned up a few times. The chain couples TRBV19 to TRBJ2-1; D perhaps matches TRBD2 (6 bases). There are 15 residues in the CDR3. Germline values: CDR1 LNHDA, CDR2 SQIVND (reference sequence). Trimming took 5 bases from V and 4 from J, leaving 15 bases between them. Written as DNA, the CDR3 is TGTGCCAGTAGTGTGGTTGGGGGGAATTACAATGAGCAGTTCTTC. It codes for CASSVVGGNYNEQFF.

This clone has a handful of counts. CDR3 sequence reads: CASSPHQGLMTQETQYF. As DNA, the CDR3 is TGTGCCAGCAGTCCGCACCAGGGTTTAATGACTCAAGAGACCCAGTACTTC. The rearrangement joins TRBV27 to TRBJ2-5; perhaps TRBD1 as D (5 bases). Germline assignment: CDR1 MNHEY and CDR2 SMNVEV (reference sequence). The CDR3 has 17 residues. Trimming pared 5 bases from V and 2 bases from J, leaving 21 bases between.

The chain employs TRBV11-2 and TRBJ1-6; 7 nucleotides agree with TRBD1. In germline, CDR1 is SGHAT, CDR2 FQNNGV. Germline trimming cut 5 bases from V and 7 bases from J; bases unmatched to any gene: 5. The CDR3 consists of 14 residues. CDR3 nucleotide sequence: TGTGCCAGCAGCCCCCGGGACAGAAATTCACCCCTCCACTTT. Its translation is CASSPRDRNSPLHF. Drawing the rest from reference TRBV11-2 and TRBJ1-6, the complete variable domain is EAGVAQSPRYKIIEKRQSVAFWCNPISGHATLYWYQQILGQGPKLLIQFQNNGVVDDSQLPKDRFSAERLKGVDSTLKIQPAKLEDSAVYLCASSPRDRNSPLHFGNGTRLTVT.

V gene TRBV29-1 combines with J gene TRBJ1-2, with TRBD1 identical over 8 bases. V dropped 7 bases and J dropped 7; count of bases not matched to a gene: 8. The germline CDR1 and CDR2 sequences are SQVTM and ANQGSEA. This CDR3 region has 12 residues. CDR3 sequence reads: CSGADRGGGYTF. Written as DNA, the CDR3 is TGCAGCGGAGCCGACAGGGGCGGTGGCTACACCTTC. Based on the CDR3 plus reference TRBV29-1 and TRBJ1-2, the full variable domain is SAVISQKPSRDICQRGTSLTIQCQVDSQVTMMFWYRQQPGQSLTLIATANQGSEATYESGFVIDKFPISRPNLTFSTLTVSNMSPEDSSIYLCSGADRGGGYTFGSGTRLTVV.

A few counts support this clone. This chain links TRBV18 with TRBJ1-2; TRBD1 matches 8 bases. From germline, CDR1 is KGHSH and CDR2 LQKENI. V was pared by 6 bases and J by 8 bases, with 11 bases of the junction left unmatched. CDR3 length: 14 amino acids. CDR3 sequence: CASSPYQGAGGYTF. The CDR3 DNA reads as TGTGCCAGCTCGCCCTACCAGGGGGCTGGCGGCTACACCTTC.

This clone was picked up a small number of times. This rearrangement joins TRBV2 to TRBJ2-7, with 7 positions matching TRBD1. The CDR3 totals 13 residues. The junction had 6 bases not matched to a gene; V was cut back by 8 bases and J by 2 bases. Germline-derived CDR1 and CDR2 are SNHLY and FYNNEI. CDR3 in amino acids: CASLRDSPYEQYF. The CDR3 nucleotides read TGTGCCAGCCTCAGGGACAGCCCCTACGAGCAGTACTTC.

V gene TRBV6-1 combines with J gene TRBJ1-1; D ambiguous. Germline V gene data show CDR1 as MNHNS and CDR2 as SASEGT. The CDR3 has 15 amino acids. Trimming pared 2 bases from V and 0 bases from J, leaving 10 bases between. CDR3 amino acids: CASSERRVMNTEAFF. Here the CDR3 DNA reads TGTGCCAGCAGTGAACGCCGGGTGATGAACACTGAAGCTTTCTTT.

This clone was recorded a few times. CDR3 in amino acids: CASSSVAGAGAITDTQYF. The CDR3 DNA reads TGTGCCAGTAGTTCGGTAGCGGGAGCCGGGGCAATCACAGATACGCAGTATTTT. This sequence joins TRBV19 and TRBJ2-3, with 9 bases fitting TRBD2. The CDR3 is made up of 18 amino acids. Germline lookup yields CDR1 LNHDA and CDR2 SQIVND (reference sequence). The V and J ends lost 5 bases and 2 bases, in that order; junction bases with no gene match: 14. The full variable domain, in which reference TRBV19 and TRBJ2-3 provide the parts outside the CDR3, is DGGITQSPKYLFRKEGQNVTLSCEQNLNHDAMYWYRQDPGQGLRLIYYSQIVNDFQKGDIAEGYSVSREKKESFPLTVTSAQKNPTAFYLCASSSVAGAGAITDTQYFGPGTRLTVL.

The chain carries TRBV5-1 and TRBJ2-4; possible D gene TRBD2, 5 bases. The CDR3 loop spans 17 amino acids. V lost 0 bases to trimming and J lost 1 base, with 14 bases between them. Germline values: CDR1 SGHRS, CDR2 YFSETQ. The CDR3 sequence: CASSLGHGVGAKNIQYF. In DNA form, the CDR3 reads TGCGCCAGCAGCTTGGGTCACGGGGTTGGGGCCAAAAACATTCAGTACTTC. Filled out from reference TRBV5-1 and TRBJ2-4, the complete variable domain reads KAGVTQTPRYLIKTRGQQVTLSCSPISGHRSVSWYQQTPGQGLQFLFEYFSETQRNKGNFPGRFSGRQFSNSRSEMNVSTLELGDSALYLCASSLGHGVGAKNIQYFGAGTRLSVL.

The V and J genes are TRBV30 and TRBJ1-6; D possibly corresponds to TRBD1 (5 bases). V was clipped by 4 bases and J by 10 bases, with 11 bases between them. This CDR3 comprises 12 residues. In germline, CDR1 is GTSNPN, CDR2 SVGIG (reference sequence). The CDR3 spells CAWKGIGSPLHF. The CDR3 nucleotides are TGTGCCTGGAAGGGGATAGGGTCACCCCTCCACTTT.

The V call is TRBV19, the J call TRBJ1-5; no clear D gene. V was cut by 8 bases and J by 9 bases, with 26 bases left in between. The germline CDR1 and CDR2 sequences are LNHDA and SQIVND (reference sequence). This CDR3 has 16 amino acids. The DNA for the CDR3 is TGTGCCAGTTCGGGGAAGTTGGGCCCCTATCAATGGCCCCAGCATTTT. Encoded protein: CASSGKLGPYQWPQHF.

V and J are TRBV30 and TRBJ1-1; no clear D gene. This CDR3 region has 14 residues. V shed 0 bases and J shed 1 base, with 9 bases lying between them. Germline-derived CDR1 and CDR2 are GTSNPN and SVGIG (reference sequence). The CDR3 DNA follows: TGTGCCTGGAGTGTGCACGGAGCGAACACTGAAGCTTTCTTT. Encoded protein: CAWSVHGANTEAFF. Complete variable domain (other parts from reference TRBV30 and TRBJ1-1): SQTIHQWPATLVQPVGSPLSLECTVEGTSNPNLYWYRQAAGRGLQLLFYSVGIGQISSEVPQNLSASRPQDRQFILSSKKLLLSDSGFYLCAWSVHGANTEAFFGQGTRLTVV.

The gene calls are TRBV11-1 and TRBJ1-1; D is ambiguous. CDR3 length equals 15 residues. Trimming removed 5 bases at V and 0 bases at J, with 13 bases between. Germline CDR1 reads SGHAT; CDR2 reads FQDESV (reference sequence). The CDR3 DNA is TGTGCCAGCAGCCCTTTTTGGAGGTTGAACACTGAAGCTTTCTTT. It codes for CASSPFWRLNTEAFF.

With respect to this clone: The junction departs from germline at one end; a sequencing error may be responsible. Here the CDR3 reads CASSPAVGRIHNEQFF. Written as DNA, the CDR3 is TGTGCTAGCAGCCCCGCCGTGGGCAGGATACACAATGAGCAGTTCTTC. The V call is TRBV7-7, the J call TRBJ2-1; D gene unclear. Germline V CDR1 and CDR2: SSHAT, FNYEAQ (reference sequence). The CDR3 extends over 16 amino acids.

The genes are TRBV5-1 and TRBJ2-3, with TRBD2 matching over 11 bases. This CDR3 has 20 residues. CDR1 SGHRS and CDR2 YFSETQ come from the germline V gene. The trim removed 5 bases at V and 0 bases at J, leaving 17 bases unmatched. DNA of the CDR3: TGCGCCAGCAGTTACACTAGCGGGGGCCCTAGCGGGCTAAGCACAGATACGCAGTATTTT. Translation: CASSYTSGGPSGLSTDTQYF.

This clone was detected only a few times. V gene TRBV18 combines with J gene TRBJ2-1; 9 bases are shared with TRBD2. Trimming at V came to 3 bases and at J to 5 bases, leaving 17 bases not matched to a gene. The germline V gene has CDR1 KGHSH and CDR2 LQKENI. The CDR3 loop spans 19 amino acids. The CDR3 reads CASSPTPSGRRVIDNEQFF. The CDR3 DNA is TGTGCCAGCTCACCCACGCCCAGCGGGAGGAGAGTAATTGACAATGAGCAGTTCTTC.

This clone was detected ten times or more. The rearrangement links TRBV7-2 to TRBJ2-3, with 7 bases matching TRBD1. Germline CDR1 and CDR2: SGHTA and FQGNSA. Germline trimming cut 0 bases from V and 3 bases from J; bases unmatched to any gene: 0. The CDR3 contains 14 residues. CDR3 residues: CASSLAQGTDTQYF. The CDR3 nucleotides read TGTGCCAGCAGCTTAGCACAGGGGACAGATACGCAGTATTTT.

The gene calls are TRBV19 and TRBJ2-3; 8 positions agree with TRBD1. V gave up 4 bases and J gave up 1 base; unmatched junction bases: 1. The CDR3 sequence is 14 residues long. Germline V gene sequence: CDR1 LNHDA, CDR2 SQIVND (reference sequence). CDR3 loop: CASSRGQGTDTQYF. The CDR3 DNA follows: TGTGCCAGTAGTAGGGGACAGGGCACAGATACGCAGTATTTT.

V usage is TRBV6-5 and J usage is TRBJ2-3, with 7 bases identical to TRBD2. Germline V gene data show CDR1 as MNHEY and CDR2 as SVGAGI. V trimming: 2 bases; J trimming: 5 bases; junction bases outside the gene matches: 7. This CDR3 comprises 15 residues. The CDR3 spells CASSYRAGDGDTQYF. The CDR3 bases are TGTGCCAGCAGTTACCGGGCGGGAGATGGAGATACGCAGTATTTT.